These 18 T cell receptor beta chains were sequenced from one sample in a study of blood T cell repertoires in COVID-19. Assay: immunoSEQ multiplex PCR; the TCRdb copy retains only in-frame clones and omits some. The sample includes a few hundred thousand clones, around nine tenths of them seen just once. Sequencing input: PBMCs or T cells enriched from blood (not recorded which). The receptor source for this set is a woman aged 18-30 years who had been exposed to COVID-19.

The chain is built from TRBV4-3 and TRBJ2-3, with 12 bases that match TRBD2. The V segment lost 2 bases and the J segment 1 base; nucleotides outside the gene matches: 7. The CDR3 runs to 18 residues. The germline V gene has CDR1 LGHNA and CDR2 YSLEER. This CDR3 is CASSQQTTSGGRTDTQYF. CDR3 in DNA: TGCGCCAGCAGCCAACAGACTACTAGCGGGGGGCGCACAGATACGCAGTATTTT.

On this clone itself: The junction departs from germline at one end; a sequencing error may be responsible. The chain couples TRBV11-2 to TRBJ2-5, with D perhaps matching TRBD2 (6 bases). This CDR3 is 15 amino acids long. Germline V gene lookup returns CDR1 SGHAT and CDR2 FQNNGV. In nucleotides, the CDR3 is TGTGCCAGCAGCCTAGACCCAGCGGGCCAAGAGACCCAGTACTTC. Translating it yields CASSLDPAGQETQYF. Variable domain in full (rest from reference TRBV11-2 and TRBJ2-5): EAGVAQSPRYKIIEKRQSVAFWCNPISGHATLYWYQQILGQGPKLLIQFQNNGVVDDSQLPKDRFSAERLKGVDSTLKIQPAKLEDSAVYLCASSLDPAGQETQYFGPGTRLLVL.

This clone is a singleton in its sample. The chain carries TRBV28 and TRBJ2-1; 12 positions agree with TRBD2. Germline V gene data show CDR1 as MDHEN and CDR2 as SYDVKM. CDR3 size: 15 residues. V dropped 10 bases and J dropped 4; count of bases not matched to a gene: 8. The CDR3 loop reads CATLGLAGIYNEQFF. DNA of the CDR3: TGTGCCACTTTGGGACTAGCGGGTATTTACAATGAGCAGTTCTTC.

V usage is TRBV10-3 and J usage is TRBJ1-1, with TRBD1 identical over 7 bases. The CDR3 is made up of 14 amino acids. V lost 5 bases to trimming and J lost 1 base; unmatched junction nucleotides: 4. Germline lookup yields CDR1 ENHRY and CDR2 SYGVKD. This CDR3 is CAISLQGQNTEAFF. As DNA, the CDR3 is TGTGCCATCAGTCTACAGGGGCAGAACACTGAAGCTTTCTTT.

The rearrangement links TRBV30 to TRBJ2-7; 7 bases fit TRBD1. Looked up from germline, CDR1 is GTSNPN and CDR2 is SVGIG (reference sequence). V shed 2 bases, J shed 8 bases, and the junction held 6 bases outside the gene matches. There are 12 residues in the CDR3. The CDR3 DNA sequence: TGTGCCTGGAGTCCAAGGGACAGAAAGCAGTACTTC. Amino acid sequence: CAWSPRDRKQYF.

J is TRBJ2-2 and V is TRBV28; 10 nucleotides match TRBD1. The CDR3 runs to 13 residues. V shed 7 bases, J shed 6 bases, and the junction held 2 bases outside the gene matches. Germline V gene sequence: CDR1 MDHEN, CDR2 SYDVKM. CDR3: CASTDRGAGELFF. The CDR3 nucleotides are TGTGCCAGCACGGACAGGGGGGCCGGGGAGCTGTTTTTT.

The chain has TRBV18 and TRBJ2-5, with TRBD1 matching over 7 bases. CDR1 and CDR2 from the germline V gene are KGHSH and LQKENI. The CDR3 length is 14 residues. The V gene end was trimmed by 3 bases and the J gene end by 4 bases; junction bases not matched to a gene: 5. The CDR3: CASSPQGEGETQYF. CDR3 DNA sequence: TGTGCCAGCTCACCGCAGGGGGAAGGAGAGACCCAGTACTTC. Full variable domain (outside the CDR3, taken from reference TRBV18 and TRBJ2-5): NAGVMQNPRHLVRRRGQEARLRCSPMKGHSHVYWYRQLPEEGLKFMVYLQKENIIDESGMPKERFSAEFPKEGPSILRIQQVVRGDSAAYFCASSPQGEGETQYFGPGTRLLVL.

This chain joins TRBV5-1 and TRBJ1-6; 11 bases map to TRBD1. The germline V gene has CDR1 SGHRS and CDR2 YFSETQ. The CDR3 totals 18 residues. The V gene end was trimmed by 4 bases and the J gene end by 9 bases; junction bases not matched to a gene: 15. The CDR3 sequence: CASSPGQGQGALGSPLHF. CDR3 DNA sequence: TGCGCCAGCAGCCCTGGACAAGGACAGGGGGCTCTCGGTTCACCCCTCCACTTT.

The gene calls are TRBV5-1 and TRBJ1-1, with TRBD1 as a possible D gene (6 bases). CDR1 and CDR2 from the germline V gene are SGHRS and YFSETQ. This CDR3 is 17 amino acids long. The V and J ends lost 3 bases and 0 bases respectively, with 18 bases between them. The chain's CDR3 is CASSSRSGDRLNTEAFF. The DNA for the CDR3 is TGCGCCAGCAGCTCCCGGTCCGGTGACAGGTTGAACACTGAAGCTTTCTTT.

The DNA of the CDR3 is TGTGCCAGCAGTGACAATACAGGGGGCAGCAATCAGCCCCAGCATTTT. Its protein product is CASSDNTGGSNQPQHF. V usage is TRBV25-1 and J usage is TRBJ1-5, with TRBD1 matching 9 bases. Germline V lookup: CDR1 MGHDK, CDR2 SYGVNS. V lost 3 bases and J lost 1; bases outside the gene matches: 4. The CDR3 has 16 amino acids.

The chain couples TRBV9 to TRBJ2-7; the match to TRBD2 covers 7 bases. The CDR3 is 13 residues long. CDR1 is SGDLS and CDR2 is YYNGEE in the germline V gene. V was pared by 3 bases and J by 2 bases, with 2 bases of the junction left unmatched. The CDR3 loop reads CASSGSGTYEQYF. The CDR3 DNA follows: TGTGCCAGCAGCGGGAGCGGGACCTACGAGCAGTACTTC.

This clone was counted only a few times. This sequence joins TRBV6-5 and TRBJ2-3, with 8 bases that match TRBD1. The V gene end was trimmed by 0 bases and the J gene end by 4 bases; junction bases not matched to a gene: 6. The CDR3 contains 16 residues. From germline, CDR1 is MNHEY and CDR2 SVGAGI. The CDR3 sequence is CASSYSGTGISDTQYF. The CDR3 bases are TGTGCCAGCAGTTACTCAGGGACAGGCATATCAGATACGCAGTATTTT.

The chain employs TRBV18 and TRBJ1-3; no definite D call. The germline V gene encodes CDR1 KGHSH and CDR2 LQKENI. CDR3 length: 21 amino acids. The V end lost 6 bases, the J end lost 1 base, and 31 bases lay between the germline ends. For the CDR3, the DNA is TGTGCCAGCTCGCTCATTACCCGACCGGACTTTCTACGGGTGTCTGGAAACACCATATATTTT. Translated: CASSLITRPDFLRVSGNTIYF.

The chain joins TRBV27 to TRBJ1-2, with a possible D match to TRBD1 (5 bases). Trimming left V 10 bases short and J 8 bases short, with 17 bases between. Germline loops: CDR1 MNHEY, CDR2 SMNVEV (reference sequence). This CDR3 has 12 residues. The CDR3 loop reads CATTGEGRGYTF. The CDR3 DNA sequence: TGTGCCACCACCGGGGAGGGACGAGGCTACACCTTC.

CDR3 protein: CATSQGPTNTGELFF. In nucleotides, the CDR3 is TGTGCCACCAGTCAGGGGCCGACGAACACCGGGGAGCTGTTTTTT. The rearrangement uses TRBV24-1 and TRBJ2-2; TRBD1 might be the D (6 bases). CDR1 is KGHDR and CDR2 is SFDVKD in the germline V gene. The CDR3 contains 15 residues. V was shortened by 6 bases and J by 0 bases, with 10 bases between the two germline ends.

This chain connects TRBV12-5 to TRBJ1-1; TRBD1 agrees at 9 bases. The V and J ends lost 2 bases and 0 bases, in that order; junction bases with no gene match: 7. Germline CDR1 reads LGHNT; CDR2 reads FRNRAP. CDR3 length: 17 residues. The CDR3 DNA reads TGTGCTAGTGGTTTGACCACAGGGGGCAGCATGAACACTGAAGCTTTCTTT. It encodes CASGLTTGGSMNTEAFF.

The chain recombines TRBV7-9 with TRBJ2-1; 9 bases are shared with TRBD2. Germline CDR1 and CDR2: SEHNR and FQNEAQ (reference sequence). The CDR3 runs to 13 residues. Germline trimming cut 4 bases from V and 14 bases from J; bases unmatched to any gene: 9. CDR3 DNA: TGTGCCAGCAGCTCCGCCCAGAGCGGGGGGAAGTTCTTC. It yields the protein CASSSAQSGGKFF.

The count of this clone is one. V and J are TRBV7-2 and TRBJ2-5; possible D gene TRBD2, 7 bases. This CDR3 has 16 residues. CDR1 is SGHTA and CDR2 is FQGNSA in the germline V gene. V gave up 1 base and J gave up 4 bases, with 16 bases separating them. Here the CDR3 DNA reads TGTGCCAGCAGCTTAGGTGCGGGGGCGCTGGGAGAGACCCAGTACTTC. This gives the protein CASSLGAGALGETQYF.